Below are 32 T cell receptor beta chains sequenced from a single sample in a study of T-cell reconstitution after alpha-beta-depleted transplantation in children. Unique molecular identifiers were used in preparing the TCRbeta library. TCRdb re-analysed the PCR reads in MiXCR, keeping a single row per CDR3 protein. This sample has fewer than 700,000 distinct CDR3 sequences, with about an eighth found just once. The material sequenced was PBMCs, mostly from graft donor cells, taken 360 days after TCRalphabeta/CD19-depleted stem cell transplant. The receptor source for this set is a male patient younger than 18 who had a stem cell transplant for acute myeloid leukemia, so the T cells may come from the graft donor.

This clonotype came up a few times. The CDR3 coding sequence is TGTGCCAGCATTTGGAAGCGGGAGGAGTCCCATGAGCAGTTCTTC. Amino acids: CASIWKREESHEQFF. This sequence joins TRBV6-2 or TRBV6-3 and TRBJ2-1; 9 bases match TRBD2. The V gene's germline CDR1 is MNHEY and CDR2 SVGEGT. With 7 bases clipped from V and 8 bases from J, the junction kept 12 bases outside the gene matches. This CDR3 spans 15 amino acids.

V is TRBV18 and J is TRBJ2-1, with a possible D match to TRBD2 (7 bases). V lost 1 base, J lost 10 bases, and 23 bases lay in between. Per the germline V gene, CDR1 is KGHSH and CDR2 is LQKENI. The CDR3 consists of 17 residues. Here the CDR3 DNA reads TGTGCCAGCTCACCACAGGGGGGGAGTGTGATCGGGAAGGAGCAGTTCTTC. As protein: CASSPQGGSVIGKEQFF.

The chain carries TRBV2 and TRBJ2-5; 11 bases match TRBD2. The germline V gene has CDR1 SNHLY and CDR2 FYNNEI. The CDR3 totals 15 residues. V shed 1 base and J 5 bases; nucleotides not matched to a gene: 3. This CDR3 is CASSEELAGDETQYF. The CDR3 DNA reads TGTGCCAGCAGTGAAGAACTAGCGGGAGATGAGACCCAGTACTTC.

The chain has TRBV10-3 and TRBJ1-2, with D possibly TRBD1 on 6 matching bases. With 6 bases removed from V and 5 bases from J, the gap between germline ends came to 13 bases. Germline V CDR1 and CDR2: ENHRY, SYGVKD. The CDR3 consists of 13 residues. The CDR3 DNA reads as TGTGCCATCAGCGAAGAGGACAGTTATGGCTACACCTTC. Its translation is CAISEEDSYGYTF.

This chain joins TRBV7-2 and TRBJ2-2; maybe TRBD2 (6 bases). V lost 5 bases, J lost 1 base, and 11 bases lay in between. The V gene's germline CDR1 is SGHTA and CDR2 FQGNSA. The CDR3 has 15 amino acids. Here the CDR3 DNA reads TGTGCCAGCAGCAGAGGGACTGAGAACACCGGGGAGCTGTTTTTT. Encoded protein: CASSRGTENTGELFF.

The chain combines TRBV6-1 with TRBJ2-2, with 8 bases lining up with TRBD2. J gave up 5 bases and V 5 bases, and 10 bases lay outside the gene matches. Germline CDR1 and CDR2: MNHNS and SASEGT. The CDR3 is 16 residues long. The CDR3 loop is CASSLSRTGGTGELFF. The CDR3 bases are TGTGCCAGCAGTCTCTCCCGTACGGGAGGGACCGGGGAGCTGTTTTTT.

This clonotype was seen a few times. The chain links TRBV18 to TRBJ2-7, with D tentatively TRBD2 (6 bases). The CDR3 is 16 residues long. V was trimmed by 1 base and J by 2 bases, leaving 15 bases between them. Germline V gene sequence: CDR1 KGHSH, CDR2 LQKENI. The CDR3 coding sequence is TGTGCCAGCTCACCACTTCGGACGGACTACACCTACGAGCAGTACTTC. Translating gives CASSPLRTDYTYEQYF.

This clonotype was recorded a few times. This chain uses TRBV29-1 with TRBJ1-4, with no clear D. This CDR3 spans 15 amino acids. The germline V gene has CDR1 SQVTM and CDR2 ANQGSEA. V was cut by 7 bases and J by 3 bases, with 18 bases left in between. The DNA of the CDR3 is TGCAGCGCTCAAAGAGGATCCACGTCTAATGAAAAACTGTTTTTT. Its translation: CSAQRGSTSNEKLFF.

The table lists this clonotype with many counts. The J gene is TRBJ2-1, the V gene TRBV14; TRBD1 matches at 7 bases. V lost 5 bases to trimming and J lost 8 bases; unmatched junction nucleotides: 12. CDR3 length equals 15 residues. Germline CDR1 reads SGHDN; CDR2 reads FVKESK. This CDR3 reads CASSTRDSRLDEQFF. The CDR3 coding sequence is TGTGCCAGCAGCACCCGGGACAGTCGGTTAGATGAGCAGTTCTTC.

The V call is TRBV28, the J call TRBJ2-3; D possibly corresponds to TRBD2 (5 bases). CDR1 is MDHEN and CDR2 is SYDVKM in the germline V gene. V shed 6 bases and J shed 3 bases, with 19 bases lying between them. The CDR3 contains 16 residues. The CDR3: CASREVAPRRTDTQYF. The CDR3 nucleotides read TGTGCCAGCAGAGAAGTCGCGCCCAGGAGGACAGATACGCAGTATTTT.

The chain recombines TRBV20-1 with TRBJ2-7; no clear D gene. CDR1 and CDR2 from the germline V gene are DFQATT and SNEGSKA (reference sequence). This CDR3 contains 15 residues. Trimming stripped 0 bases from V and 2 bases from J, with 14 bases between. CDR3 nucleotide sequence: TGCAGTGCTAGAGATCCAACGACAAGCACCTACGAGCAGTACTTC. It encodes CSARDPTTSTYEQYF.

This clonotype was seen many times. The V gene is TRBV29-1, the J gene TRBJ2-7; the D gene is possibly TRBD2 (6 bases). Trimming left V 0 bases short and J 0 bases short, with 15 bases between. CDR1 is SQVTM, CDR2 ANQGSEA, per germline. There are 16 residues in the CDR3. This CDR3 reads CSVEERAGRSSYEQYF. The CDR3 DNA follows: TGCAGCGTTGAAGAAAGGGCGGGACGGAGCTCCTACGAGCAGTACTTC.

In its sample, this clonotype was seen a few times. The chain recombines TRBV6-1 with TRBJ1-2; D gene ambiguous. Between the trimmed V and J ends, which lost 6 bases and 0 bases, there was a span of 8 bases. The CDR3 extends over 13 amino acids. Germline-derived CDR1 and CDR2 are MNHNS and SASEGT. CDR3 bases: TGTGCCAGCAGCGGGATCTCTAACTATGGCTACACCTTC. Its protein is CASSGISNYGYTF.

The CDR3 region has the DNA TGTGCCAGCAGCCCCGGACTAGCGGGATTGCAGTATTTT. The encoded protein is CASSPGLAGLQYF. V gene TRBV7-2 combines with J gene TRBJ2-3, with 12 positions matching TRBD2. This CDR3 has 13 residues. J was trimmed by 11 bases and V by 5 bases; bases with no gene match: 5. CDR1 is SGHTA and CDR2 is FQGNSA in the germline V gene.

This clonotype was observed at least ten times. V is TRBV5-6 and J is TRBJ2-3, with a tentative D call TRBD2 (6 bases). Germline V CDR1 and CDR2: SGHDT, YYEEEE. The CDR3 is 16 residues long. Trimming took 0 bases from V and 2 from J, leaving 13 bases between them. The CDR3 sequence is CASSLGGAGNTDTQYF. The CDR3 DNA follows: TGTGCCAGCAGCTTGGGGGGCGCGGGGAACACAGATACGCAGTATTTT.

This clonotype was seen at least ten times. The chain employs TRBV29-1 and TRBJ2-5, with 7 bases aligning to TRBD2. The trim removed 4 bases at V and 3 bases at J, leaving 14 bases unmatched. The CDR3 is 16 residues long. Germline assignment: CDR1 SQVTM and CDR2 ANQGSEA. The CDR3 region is CSVALLAGVWEETQYF. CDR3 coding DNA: TGCAGCGTTGCATTGCTGGCGGGAGTATGGGAAGAGACCCAGTACTTC.

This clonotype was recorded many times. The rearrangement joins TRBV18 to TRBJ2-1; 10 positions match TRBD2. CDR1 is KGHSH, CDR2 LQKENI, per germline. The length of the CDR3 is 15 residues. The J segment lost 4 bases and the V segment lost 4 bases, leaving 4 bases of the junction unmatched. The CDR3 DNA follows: TGTGCCAGCTCACTCGGGACTAGCGTGTACAATGAGCAGTTCTTC. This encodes CASSLGTSVYNEQFF.

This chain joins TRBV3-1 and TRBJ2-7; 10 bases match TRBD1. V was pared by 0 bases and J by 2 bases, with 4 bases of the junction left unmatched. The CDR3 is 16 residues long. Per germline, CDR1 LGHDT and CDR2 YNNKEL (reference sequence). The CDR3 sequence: CASSQDPGQGTYEQYF. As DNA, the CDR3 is TGTGCCAGCAGCCAAGATCCGGGACAGGGGACCTACGAGCAGTACTTC.

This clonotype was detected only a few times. The CDR3 sequence: CSVERGTGWETQYF. CDR3 sequence (DNA): TGCAGCGTTGAGAGGGGGACAGGGTGGGAGACCCAGTACTTC. The V call is TRBV29-1, the J call TRBJ2-5; TRBD1 matches at 9 bases. Germline CDR1 SQVTM, CDR2 ANQGSEA. V lost 3 bases, J lost 5 bases, and 7 bases stayed unmatched. This CDR3 comprises 14 residues.

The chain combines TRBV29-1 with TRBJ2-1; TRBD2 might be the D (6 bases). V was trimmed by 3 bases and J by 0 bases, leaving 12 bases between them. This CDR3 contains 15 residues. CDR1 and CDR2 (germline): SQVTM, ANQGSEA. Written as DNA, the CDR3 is TGCAGCGTTGATGCGGGCGGGAACTCCTACAATGAGCAGTTCTTC. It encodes CSVDAGGNSYNEQFF.

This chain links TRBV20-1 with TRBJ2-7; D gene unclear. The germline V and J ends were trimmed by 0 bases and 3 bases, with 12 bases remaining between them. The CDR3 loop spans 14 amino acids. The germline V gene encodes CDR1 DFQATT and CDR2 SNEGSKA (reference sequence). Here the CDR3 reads CSARDAAAFYEQYF. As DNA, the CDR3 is TGCAGTGCTAGAGATGCCGCAGCGTTCTACGAGCAGTACTTC.

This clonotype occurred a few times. The CDR3: CSVDDRRNTEAFF. In DNA, the CDR3 is TGCAGCGTAGATGACAGGAGGAACACTGAAGCTTTCTTT. This chain connects TRBV29-1 to TRBJ1-1, with a tentative D call TRBD1 (6 bases). CDR3 length: 13 amino acids. Per the germline V gene, CDR1 is SQVTM and CDR2 is ANQGSEA. V dropped 6 bases and J dropped 1 base, with 12 bases sitting between them.

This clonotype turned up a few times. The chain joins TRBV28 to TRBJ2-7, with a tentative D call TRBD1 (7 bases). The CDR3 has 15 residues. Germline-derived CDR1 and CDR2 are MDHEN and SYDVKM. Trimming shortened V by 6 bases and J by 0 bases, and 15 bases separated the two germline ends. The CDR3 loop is CASSPQGGLSYEQYF. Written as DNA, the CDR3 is TGTGCCAGCAGCCCGCAGGGGGGCCTCTCCTACGAGCAGTACTTC.

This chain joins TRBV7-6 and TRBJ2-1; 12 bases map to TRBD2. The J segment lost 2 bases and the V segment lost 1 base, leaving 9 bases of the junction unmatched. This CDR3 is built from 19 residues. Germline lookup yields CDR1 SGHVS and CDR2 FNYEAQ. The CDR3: CASSLEASGRAITYNEQFF. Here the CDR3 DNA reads TGTGCCAGCAGCTTAGAGGCTAGCGGGAGGGCCATAACCTACAATGAGCAGTTCTTC.

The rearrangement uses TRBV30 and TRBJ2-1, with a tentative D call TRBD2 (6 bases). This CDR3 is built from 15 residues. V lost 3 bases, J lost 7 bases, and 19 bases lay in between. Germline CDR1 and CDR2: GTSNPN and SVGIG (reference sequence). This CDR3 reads CAWSAYNGGPNEQFF. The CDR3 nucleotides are TGTGCCTGGAGCGCGTACAACGGAGGGCCAAATGAGCAGTTCTTC. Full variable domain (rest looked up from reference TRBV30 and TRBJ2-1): SQTIHQWPATLVQPVGSPLSLECTVEGTSNPNLYWYRQAAGRGLQLLFYSVGIGQISSEVPQNLSASRPQDRQFILSSKKLLLSDSGFYLCAWSAYNGGPNEQFFGPGTRLTVL.

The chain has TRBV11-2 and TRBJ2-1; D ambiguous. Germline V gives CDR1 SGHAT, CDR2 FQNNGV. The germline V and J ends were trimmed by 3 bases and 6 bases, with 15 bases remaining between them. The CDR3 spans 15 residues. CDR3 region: CASSFAPLGPNEQFF. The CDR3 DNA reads TGTGCCAGCAGCTTTGCCCCTTTGGGCCCCAATGAGCAGTTCTTC.

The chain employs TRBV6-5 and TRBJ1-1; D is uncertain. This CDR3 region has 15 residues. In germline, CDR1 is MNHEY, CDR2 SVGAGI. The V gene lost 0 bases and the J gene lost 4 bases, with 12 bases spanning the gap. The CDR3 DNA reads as TGTGCCAGCAGTTACTCGACCGGGATAGGCACTGAAGCTTTCTTT. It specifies CASSYSTGIGTEAFF.

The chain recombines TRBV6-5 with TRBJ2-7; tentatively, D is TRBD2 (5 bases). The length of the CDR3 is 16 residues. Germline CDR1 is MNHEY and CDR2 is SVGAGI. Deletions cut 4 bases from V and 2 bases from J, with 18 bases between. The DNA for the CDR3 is TGTGCCAGCAGTTCCCCCGCGACCGGGATAACCTACGAGCAGTACTTC. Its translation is CASSSPATGITYEQYF.

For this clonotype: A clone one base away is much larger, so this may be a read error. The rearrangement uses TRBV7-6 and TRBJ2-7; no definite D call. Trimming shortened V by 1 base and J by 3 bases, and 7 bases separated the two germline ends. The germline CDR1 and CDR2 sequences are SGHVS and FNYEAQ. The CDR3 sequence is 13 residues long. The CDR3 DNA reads TGTGCCAGCAGCTTAGAGGTCGGCTACGAGCAGTACTTC. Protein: CASSLEVGYEQYF.

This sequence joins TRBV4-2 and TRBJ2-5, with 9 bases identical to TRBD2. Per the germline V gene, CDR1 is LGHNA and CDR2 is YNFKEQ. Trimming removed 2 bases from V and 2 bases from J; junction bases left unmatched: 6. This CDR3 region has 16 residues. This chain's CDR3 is CASSQTPLAGQETQYF. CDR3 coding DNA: TGTGCCAGCAGCCAAACCCCGCTAGCGGGGCAAGAGACCCAGTACTTC.

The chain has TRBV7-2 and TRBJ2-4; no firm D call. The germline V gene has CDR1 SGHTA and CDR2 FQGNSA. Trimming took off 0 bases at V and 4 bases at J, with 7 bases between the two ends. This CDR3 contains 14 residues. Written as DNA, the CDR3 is TGTGCCAGCAGCTTAGCGTTACAAAAAAACATTCAGTACTTC. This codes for CASSLALQKNIQYF.

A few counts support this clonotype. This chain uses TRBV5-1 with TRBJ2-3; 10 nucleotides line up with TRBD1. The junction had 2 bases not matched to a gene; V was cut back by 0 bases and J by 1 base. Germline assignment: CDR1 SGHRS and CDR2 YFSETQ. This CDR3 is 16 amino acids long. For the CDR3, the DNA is TGCGCCAGCAGCTTGGTGGGGACAGGGGGCACAGATACGCAGTATTTT. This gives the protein CASSLVGTGGTDTQYF.